The 3 T cell receptor beta chains presented below share a single source sample, sequenced in a study of cytomegalovirus exposure and HLA in healthy donors. The study ran its PCR with 60 Vbeta and 13 Jbeta primers. Sequencing was performed with immunoSEQ multiplex PCR; in TCRdb, only in-frame clones are kept and a portion is missing. The top ten hold under 5% of the sample, which has 55,000 to 70,000 clones, about 80% seen once. Sequenced input: PBMCs. The receptors were sampled from a woman aged 40 to 50 in good health and CMV-seronegative.

J is TRBJ2-1 and V is TRBV5-1, with TRBD1 matching over 9 bases. The V gene end was trimmed by 6 bases and the J gene end by 4 bases; junction bases not matched to a gene: 2. The length of the CDR3 is 13 residues. Looked up from germline, CDR1 is SGHRS and CDR2 is YFSETQ. The CDR3 loop reads CASTGQGYNEQFF. CDR3 DNA: TGCGCCAGCACGGGACAGGGTTACAATGAGCAGTTCTTC.

The rearrangement joins TRBV6-4 to TRBJ2-5, with 11 bases aligning to TRBD2. V gave up 3 bases and J gave up 5 bases; unmatched junction bases: 5. The length of the CDR3 is 15 residues. Germline V gives CDR1 MRHNA, CDR2 SNTAGT. CDR3 loop: CASSELAGGPETQYF. The CDR3 coding sequence is TGTGCCAGCAGTGAGTTAGCGGGAGGGCCGGAGACCCAGTACTTC.

This clone was recorded only once. V and J are TRBV28 and TRBJ2-2; 9 bases align to TRBD1. Unmatched junction bases numbered 6, after V lost 3 bases and J lost 7 bases. CDR1 is MDHEN and CDR2 is SYDVKM in the germline V gene. The CDR3 covers 15 residues. The CDR3 bases are TGTGCCAGCAGTTTCACCACAGGGGGCATCGGGGAGCTGTTTTTT. Protein product: CASSFTTGGIGELFF.